This T cell receptor beta chain came from a study of blood T cell repertoires in COVID-19. Turning to the study itself: Acute and convalescent COVID-19 samples came from the United States, Italy and Spain. Sample material is recorded as cDNA or gDNA derived from T cells, B-cell-depleted T cells, or PBMCs.

Profiling relied on immunoSEQ multiplex PCR, and the TCRdb table lists in-frame clones only, not all of them. Altogether approximately 260,000 clones are present, roughly 80% being singletons, with the ten largest covering more than 8%. With 5 bases removed from V and 1 base from J, the gap between germline ends came to 12 bases. Germline V gene data show CDR1 as SGHRS and CDR2 as YFSETQ. This CDR3 region has 15 residues. This chain links TRBV5-1 with TRBJ2-2; no firm D call. The sequenced sample consisted of peripheral blood. The receptor was isolated from a woman older than 75 with acute or convalescent COVID-19. In nucleotides, the CDR3 is TGCGCCAGCAGTGAGGTTGAAAAGAACACCGGGGAGCTGTTTTTT. Its translation: CASSEVEKNTGELFF.